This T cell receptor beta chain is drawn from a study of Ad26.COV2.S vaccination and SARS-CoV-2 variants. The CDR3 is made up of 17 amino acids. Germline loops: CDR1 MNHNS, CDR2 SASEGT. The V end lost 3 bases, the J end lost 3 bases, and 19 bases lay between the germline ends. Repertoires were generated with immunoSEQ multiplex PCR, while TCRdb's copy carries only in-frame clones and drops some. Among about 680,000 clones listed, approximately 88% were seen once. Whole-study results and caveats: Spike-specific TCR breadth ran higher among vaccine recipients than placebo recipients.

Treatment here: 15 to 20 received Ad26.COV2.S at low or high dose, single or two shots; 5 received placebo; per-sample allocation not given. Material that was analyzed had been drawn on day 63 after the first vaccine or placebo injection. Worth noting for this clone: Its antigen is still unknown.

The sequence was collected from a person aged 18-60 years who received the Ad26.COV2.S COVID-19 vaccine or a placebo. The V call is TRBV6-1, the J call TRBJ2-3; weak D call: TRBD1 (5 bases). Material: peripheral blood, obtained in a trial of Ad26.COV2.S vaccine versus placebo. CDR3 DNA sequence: TGTGCCAGCAGTGATTCCCAACAAAGTGGGGCAACAGATACGCAGTATTTT. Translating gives CASSDSQQSGATDTQYF.